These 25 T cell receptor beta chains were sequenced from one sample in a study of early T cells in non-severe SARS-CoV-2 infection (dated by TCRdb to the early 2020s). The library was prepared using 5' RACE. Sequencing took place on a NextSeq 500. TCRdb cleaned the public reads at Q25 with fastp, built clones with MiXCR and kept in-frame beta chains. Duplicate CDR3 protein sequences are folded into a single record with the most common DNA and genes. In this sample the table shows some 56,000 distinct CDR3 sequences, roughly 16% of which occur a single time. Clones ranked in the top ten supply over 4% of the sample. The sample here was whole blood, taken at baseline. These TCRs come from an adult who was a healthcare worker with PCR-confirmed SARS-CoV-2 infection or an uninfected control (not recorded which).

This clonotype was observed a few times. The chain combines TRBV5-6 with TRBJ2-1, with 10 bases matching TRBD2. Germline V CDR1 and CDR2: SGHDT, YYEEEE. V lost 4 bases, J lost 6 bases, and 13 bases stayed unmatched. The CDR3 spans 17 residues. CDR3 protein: CASSRPLAGGPGNEQFF. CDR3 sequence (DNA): TGTGCCAGCAGCAGACCCTTAGCGGGAGGACCTGGCAATGAGCAGTTCTTC.

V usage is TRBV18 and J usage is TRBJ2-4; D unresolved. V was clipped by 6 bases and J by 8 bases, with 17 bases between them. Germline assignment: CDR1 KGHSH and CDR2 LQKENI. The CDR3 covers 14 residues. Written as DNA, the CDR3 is TGTGCCAGCTCCCGAGACGTGGGTGAGGACATTCAGTACTTC. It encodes CASSRDVGEDIQYF.

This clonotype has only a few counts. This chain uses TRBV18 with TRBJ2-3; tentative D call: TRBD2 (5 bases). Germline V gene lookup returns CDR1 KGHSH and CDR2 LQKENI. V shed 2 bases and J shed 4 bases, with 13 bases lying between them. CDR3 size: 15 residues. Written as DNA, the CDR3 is TGTGCCAGCTCACCATCAGCGGCGGGCTCAGATACGCAGTATTTT. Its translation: CASSPSAAGSDTQYF.

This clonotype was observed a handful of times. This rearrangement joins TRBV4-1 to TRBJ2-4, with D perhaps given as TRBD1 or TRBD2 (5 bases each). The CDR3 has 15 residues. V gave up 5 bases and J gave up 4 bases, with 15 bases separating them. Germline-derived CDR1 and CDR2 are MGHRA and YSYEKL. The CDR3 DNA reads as TGCGCCAGCAGCACGGGGATGGGACCTAAAAACATTCAGTACTTC. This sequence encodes CASSTGMGPKNIQYF.

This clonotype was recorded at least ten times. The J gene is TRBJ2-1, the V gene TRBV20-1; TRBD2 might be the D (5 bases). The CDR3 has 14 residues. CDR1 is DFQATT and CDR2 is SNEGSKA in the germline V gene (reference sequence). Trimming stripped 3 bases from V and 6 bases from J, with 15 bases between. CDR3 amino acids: CSASVGARANEQFF. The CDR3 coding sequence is TGCAGTGCTAGCGTGGGAGCCCGCGCCAATGAGCAGTTCTTC.

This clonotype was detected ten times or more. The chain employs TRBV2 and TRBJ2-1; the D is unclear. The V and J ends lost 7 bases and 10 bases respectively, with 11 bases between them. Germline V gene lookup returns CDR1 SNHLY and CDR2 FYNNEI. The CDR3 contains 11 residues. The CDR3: CASTKTSEQFF. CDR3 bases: TGTGCCAGCACCAAAACATCGGAGCAGTTCTTC.

Written as DNA, the CDR3 is TGTGCCAGCAGTGAAAGGAGGGCGTGGGACAGCTCCTACGAGCAGTACTTC. The encoded protein is CASSERRAWDSSYEQYF. The chain joins TRBV6-1 to TRBJ2-7, with a possible D match to TRBD1 (7 bases). This CDR3 has 17 amino acids. CDR1 is MNHNS, CDR2 SASEGT, per germline. Trimming stripped 2 bases from V and 0 bases from J, with 17 bases between.

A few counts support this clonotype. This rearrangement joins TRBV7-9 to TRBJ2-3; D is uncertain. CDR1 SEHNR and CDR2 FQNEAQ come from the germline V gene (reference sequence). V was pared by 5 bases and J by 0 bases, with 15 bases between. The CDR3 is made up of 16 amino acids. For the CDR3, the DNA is TGTGCCAGCAGCGCGTACAGAGTTCCTAGCACAGATACGCAGTATTTT. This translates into CASSAYRVPSTDTQYF.

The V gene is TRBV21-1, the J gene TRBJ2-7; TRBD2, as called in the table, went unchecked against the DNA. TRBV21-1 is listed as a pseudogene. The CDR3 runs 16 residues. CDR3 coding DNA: TGTGCCAGCAGCAAAGCGCGTCTAGCGGGAGGTTACGAGCAGTACTTC. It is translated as CASSKARLAGGYEQYF.

CDR3 nucleotides: TGTGCCAGCTCCCGCTTCATCGAGGTAGCGGGGGCACAAGAGACCCAGTACTTC. Translated: CASSRFIEVAGAQETQYF. This chain joins TRBV18 and TRBJ2-5, with 9 bases matching TRBD2. Germline V gives CDR1 KGHSH, CDR2 LQKENI. V trimming: 6 bases; J trimming: 2 bases; junction bases outside the gene matches: 16. The CDR3 is 18 residues long.

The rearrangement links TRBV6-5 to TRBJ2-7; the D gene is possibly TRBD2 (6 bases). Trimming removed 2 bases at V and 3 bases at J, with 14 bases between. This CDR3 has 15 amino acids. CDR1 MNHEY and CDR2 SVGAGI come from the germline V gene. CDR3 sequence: CASSYGASEFYEQYF. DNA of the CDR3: TGTGCCAGCAGTTACGGGGCTAGCGAATTCTACGAGCAGTACTTC.

In DNA, the CDR3 is TGTGCCAGCAGCCAACGCGGGGAAATTGGGTCACCCCTCCACTTT. Its translation is CASSQRGEIGSPLHF. V and J are TRBV3-1 and TRBJ1-6; no reliable D call. The CDR3 runs 15 residues. Germline V lookup: CDR1 LGHDT, CDR2 YNNKEL (reference sequence). V was cut by 2 bases and J by 10 bases, with 15 bases left in between.

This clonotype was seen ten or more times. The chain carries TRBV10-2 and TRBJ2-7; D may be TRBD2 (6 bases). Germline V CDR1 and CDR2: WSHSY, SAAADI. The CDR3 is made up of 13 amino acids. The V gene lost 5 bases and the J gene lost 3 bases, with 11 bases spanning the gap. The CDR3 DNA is TGCGCCAGCAGTAAAGGAGGGGTCTACGAGCAGTACTTC. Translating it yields CASSKGGVYEQYF.

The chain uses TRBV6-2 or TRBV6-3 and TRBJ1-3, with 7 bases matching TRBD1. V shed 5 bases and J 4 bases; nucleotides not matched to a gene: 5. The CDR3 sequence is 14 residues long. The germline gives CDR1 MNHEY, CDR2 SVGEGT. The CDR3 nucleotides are TGTGCCAGCAGTCCCGACAGGGCCGGAAACACCATATATTTT. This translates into CASSPDRAGNTIYF.

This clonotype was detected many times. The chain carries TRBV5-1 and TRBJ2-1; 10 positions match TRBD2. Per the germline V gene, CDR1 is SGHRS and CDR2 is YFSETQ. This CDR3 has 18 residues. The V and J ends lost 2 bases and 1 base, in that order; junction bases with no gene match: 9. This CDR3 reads CASSLGLAAHSSYNEQFF. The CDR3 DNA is TGCGCCAGCAGCTTAGGACTAGCGGCGCACAGTTCCTACAATGAGCAGTTCTTC.

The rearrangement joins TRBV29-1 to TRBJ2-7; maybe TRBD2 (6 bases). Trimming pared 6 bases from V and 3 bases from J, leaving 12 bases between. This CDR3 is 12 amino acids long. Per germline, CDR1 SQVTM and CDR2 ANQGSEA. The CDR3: CSVGPGDYEQYF. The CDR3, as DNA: TGCAGCGTCGGTCCGGGGGACTACGAGCAGTACTTC.

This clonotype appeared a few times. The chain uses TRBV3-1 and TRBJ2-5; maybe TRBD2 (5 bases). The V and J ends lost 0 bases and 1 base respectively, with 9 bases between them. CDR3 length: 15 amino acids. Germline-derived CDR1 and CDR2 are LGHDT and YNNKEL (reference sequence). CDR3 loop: CASSQEASTQETQYF. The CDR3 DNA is TGTGCCAGCAGCCAAGAGGCTAGCACCCAAGAGACCCAGTACTTC.

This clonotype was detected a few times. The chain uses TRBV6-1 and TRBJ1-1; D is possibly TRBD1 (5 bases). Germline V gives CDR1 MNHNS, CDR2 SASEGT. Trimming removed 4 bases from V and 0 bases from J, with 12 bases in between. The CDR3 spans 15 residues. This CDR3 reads CASSGPGGMNTEAFF. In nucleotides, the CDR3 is TGTGCCAGCAGTGGACCGGGGGGGATGAACACTGAAGCTTTCTTT.

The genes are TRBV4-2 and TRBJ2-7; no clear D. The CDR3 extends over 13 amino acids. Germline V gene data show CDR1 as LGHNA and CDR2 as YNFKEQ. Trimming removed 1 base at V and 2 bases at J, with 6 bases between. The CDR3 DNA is TGTGCCAGCAGCCAAGCATGGACCTACGAGCAGTACTTC. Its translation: CASSQAWTYEQYF.

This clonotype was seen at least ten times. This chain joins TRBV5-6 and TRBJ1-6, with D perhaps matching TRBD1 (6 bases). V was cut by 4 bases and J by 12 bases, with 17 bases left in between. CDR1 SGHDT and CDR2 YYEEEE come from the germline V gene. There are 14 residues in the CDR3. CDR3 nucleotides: TGTGCCAGCAGCCAACAATATATGACAGGACCCCTCCACTTT. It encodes CASSQQYMTGPLHF.

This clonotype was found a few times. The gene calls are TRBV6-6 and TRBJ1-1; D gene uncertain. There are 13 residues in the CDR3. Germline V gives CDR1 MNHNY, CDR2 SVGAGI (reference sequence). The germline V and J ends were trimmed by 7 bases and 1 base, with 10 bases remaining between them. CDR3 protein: CASKESRNTEAFF. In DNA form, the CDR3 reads TGTGCCAGCAAGGAGAGTCGGAACACTGAAGCTTTCTTT.

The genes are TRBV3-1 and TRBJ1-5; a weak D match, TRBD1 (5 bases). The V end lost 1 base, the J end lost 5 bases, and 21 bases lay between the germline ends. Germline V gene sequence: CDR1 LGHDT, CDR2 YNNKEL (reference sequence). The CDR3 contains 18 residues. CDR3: CASSQAPPGAPGDQPQHF. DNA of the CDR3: TGTGCCAGCAGCCAAGCCCCACCGGGCGCCCCGGGGGATCAGCCCCAGCATTTT.

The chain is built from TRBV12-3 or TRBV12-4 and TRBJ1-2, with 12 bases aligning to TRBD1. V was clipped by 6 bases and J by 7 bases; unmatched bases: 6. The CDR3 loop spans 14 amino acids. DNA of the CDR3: TGTGCCAGCAGCCGGGGGACAGGGGGCGGTGGCTACACCTTC. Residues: CASSRGTGGGGYTF.

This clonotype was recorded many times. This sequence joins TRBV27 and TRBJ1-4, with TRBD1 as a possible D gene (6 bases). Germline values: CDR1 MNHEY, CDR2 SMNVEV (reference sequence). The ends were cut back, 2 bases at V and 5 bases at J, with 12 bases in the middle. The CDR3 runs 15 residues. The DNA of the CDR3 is TGTGCCAGCAGTTTACAGACAGGCGGCAATGAAAAACTGTTTTTT. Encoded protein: CASSLQTGGNEKLFF.

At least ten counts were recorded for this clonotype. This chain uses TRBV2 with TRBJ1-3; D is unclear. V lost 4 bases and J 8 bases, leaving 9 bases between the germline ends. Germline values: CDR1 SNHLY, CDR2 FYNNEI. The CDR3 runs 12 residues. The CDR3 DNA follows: TGTGCCAGCAGTGTTCGGGGAGACACCATATATTTT. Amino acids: CASSVRGDTIYF.